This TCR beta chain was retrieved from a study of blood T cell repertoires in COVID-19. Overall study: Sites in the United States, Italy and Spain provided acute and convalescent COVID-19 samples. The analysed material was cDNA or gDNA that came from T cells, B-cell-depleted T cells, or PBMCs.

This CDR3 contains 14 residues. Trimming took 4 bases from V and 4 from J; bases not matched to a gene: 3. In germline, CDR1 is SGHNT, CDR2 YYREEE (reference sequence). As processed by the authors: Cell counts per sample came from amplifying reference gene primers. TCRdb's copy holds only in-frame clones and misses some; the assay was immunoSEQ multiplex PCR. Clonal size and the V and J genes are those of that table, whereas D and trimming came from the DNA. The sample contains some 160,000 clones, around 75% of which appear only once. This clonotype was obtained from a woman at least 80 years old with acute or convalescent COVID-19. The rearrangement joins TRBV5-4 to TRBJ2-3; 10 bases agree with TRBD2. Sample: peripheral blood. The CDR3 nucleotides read TGTGCCAGCAGCCGGACTAGCGGCGCAGATACGCAGTATTTT. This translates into CASSRTSGADTQYF.